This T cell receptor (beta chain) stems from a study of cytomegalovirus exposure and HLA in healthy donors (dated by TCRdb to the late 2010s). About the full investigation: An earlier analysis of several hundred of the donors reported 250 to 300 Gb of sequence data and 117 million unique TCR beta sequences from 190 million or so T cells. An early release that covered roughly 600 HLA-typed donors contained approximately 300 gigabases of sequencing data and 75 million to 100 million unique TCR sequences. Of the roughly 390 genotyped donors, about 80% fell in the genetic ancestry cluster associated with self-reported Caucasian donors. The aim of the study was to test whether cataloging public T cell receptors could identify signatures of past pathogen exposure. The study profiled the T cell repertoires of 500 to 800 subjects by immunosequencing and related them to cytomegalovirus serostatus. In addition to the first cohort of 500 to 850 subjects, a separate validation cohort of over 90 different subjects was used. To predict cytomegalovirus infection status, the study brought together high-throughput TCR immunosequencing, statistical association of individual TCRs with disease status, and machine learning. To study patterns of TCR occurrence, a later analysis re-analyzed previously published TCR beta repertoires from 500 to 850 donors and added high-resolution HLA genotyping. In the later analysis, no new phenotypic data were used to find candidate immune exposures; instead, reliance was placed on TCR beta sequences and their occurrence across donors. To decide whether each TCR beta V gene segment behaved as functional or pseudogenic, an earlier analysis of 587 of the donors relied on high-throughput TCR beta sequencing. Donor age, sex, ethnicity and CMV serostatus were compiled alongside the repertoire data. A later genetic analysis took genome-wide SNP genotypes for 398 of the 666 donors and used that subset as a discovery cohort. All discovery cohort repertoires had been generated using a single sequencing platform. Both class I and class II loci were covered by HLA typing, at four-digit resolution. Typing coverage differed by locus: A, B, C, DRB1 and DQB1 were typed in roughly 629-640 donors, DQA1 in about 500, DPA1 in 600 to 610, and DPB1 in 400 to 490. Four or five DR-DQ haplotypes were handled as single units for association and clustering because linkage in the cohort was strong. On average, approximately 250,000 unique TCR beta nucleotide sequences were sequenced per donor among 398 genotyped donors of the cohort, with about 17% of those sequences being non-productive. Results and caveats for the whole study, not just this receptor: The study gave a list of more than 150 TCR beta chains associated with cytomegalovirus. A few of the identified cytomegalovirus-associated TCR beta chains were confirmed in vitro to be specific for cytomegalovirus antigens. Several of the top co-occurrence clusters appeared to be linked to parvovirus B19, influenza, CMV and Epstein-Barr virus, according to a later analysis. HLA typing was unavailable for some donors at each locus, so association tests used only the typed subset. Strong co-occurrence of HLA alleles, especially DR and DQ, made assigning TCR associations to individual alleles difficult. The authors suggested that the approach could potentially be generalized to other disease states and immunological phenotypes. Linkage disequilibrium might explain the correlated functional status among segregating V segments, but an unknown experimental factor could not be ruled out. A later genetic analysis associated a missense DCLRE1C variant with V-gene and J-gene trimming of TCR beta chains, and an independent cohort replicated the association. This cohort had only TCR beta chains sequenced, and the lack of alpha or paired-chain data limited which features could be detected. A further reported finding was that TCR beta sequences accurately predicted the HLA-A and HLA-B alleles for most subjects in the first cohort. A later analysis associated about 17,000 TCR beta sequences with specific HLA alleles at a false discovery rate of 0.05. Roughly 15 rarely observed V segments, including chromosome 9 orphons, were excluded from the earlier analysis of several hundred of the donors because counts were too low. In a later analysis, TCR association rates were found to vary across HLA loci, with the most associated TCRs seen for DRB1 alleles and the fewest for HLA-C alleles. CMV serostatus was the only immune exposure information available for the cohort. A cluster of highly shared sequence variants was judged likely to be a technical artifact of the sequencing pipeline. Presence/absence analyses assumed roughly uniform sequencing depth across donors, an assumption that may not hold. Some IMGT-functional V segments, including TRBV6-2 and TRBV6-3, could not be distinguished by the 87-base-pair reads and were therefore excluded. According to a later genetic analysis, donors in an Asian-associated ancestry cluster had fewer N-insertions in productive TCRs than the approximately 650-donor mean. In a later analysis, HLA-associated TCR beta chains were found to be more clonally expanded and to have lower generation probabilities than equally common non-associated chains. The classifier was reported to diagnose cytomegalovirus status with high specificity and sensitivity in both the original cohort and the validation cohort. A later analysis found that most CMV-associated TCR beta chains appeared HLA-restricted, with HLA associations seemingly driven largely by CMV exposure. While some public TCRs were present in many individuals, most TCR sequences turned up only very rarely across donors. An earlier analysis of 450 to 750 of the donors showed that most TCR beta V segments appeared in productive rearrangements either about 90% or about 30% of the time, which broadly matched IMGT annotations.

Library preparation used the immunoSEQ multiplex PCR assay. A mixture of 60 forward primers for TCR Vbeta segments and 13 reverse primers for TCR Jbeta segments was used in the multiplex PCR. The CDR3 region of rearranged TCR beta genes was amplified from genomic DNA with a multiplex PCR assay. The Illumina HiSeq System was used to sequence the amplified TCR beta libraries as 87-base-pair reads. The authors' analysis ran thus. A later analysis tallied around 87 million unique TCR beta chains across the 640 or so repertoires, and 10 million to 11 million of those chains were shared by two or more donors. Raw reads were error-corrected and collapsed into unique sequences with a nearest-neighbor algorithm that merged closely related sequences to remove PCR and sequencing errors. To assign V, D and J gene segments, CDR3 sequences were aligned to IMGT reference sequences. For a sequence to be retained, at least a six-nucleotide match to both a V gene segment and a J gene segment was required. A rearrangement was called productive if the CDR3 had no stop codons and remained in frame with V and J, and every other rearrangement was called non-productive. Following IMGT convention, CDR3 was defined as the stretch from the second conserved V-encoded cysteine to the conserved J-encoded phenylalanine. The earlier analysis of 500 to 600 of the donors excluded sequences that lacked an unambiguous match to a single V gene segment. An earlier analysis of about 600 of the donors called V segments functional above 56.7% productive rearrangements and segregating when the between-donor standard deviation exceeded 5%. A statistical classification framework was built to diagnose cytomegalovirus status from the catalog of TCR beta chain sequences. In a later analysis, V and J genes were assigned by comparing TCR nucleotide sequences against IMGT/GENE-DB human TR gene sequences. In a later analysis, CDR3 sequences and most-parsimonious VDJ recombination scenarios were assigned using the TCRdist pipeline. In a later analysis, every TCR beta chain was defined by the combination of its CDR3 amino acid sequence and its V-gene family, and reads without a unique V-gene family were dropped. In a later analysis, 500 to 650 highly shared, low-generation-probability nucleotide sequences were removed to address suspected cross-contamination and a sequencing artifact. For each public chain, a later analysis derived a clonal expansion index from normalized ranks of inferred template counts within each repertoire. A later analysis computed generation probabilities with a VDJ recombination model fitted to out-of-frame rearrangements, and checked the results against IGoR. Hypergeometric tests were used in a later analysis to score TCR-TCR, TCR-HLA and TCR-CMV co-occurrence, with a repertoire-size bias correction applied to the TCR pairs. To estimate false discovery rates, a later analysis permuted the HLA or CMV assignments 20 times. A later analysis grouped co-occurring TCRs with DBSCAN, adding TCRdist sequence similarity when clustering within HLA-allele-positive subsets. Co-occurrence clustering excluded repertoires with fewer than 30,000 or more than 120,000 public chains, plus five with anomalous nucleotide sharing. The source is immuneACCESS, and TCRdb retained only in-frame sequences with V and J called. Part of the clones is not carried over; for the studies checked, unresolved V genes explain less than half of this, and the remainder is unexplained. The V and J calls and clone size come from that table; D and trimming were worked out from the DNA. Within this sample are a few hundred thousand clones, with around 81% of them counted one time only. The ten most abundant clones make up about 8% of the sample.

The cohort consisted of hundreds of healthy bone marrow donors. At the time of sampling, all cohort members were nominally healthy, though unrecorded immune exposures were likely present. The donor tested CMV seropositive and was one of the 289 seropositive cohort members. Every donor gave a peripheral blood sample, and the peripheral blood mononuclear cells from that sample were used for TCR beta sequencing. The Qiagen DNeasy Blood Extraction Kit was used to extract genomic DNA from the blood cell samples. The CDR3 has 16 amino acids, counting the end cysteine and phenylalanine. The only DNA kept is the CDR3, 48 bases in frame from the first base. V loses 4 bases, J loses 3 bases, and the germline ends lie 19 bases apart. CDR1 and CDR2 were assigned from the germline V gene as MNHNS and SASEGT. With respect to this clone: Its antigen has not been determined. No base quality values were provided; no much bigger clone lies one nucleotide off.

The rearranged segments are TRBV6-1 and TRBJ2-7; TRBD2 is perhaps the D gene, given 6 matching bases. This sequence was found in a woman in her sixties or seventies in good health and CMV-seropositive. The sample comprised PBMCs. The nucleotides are TGTGCCAGCAGTGGAGGGACTGCGTCCGCCTTCTACGAGCAGTACTTC. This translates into CASSGGTASAFYEQYF.